Presented here are 7 T cell receptor beta chains from one specimen sequenced in a study of T-cell memory formation after mild COVID-19. TCRdb reprocessed the 5' RACE reads via MiXCR and lists one record per CDR3 protein. The data hold around 220,000 distinct CDR3 sequences, with approximately 16% observed a single time. Sequenced sample: PBMCs or a T cell subset sorted from them (not recorded which). These receptors originate from a young man who had mild COVID-19 (a few samples of this study predate the infection). Cell type and time point are not known.

This clonotype was picked up a small number of times. V and J are TRBV6-2 or TRBV6-3 and TRBJ2-5; 7 bases fit TRBD1. With 3 bases clipped from V and 2 bases from J, the junction kept 6 bases outside the gene matches. Germline V gene sequence: CDR1 MNHEY, CDR2 SVGEGT. This CDR3 spans 15 amino acids. CDR3 DNA sequence: TGTGCCAGCAGTTATCCCTCGGGACAGCAAGAGACCCAGTACTTC. This sequence encodes CASSYPSGQQETQYF.

This clonotype has at least ten counts. This chain joins TRBV18 and TRBJ2-3; D remains unclear. V was pared by 3 bases and J by 6 bases, with 10 bases between. This CDR3 has 13 residues. Germline V gene data show CDR1 as KGHSH and CDR2 as LQKENI. CDR3 coding DNA: TGTGCCAGCTCACCGGGCGTCCGGGATACGCAGTATTTT. Amino acid sequence: CASSPGVRDTQYF. The variable domain in full, completed from reference TRBV18 and TRBJ2-3, reads NAGVMQNPRHLVRRRGQEARLRCSPMKGHSHVYWYRQLPEEGLKFMVYLQKENIIDESGMPKERFSAEFPKEGPSILRIQQVVRGDSAAYFCASSPGVRDTQYFGPGTRLTVL.

This clonotype was counted many times. This rearrangement joins TRBV7-2 to TRBJ2-7, with no clear D. There are 13 residues in the CDR3. Germline V lookup: CDR1 SGHTA, CDR2 FQGNSA. Trimming took off 0 bases at V and 6 bases at J, with 9 bases between the two ends. DNA of the CDR3: TGTGCCAGCAGCTTAGCGCAAGCCGGCGAGCAGTACTTC. Its translation: CASSLAQAGEQYF. The entire variable domain, with the rest obtained from reference TRBV7-2 and TRBJ2-7, is as follows: GAGVSQSPSNKVTEKGKDVELRCDPISGHTALYWYRQSLGQGLEFLIYFQGNSAPDKSGLPSDRFSAERTGGSVSTLTIQRTQQEDSAVYLCASSLAQAGEQYFGPGTRLTVT.

The chain employs TRBV7-9 and TRBJ2-6; D possibly corresponds to TRBD2 (6 bases). V lost 5 bases and J 1 base, leaving 12 bases between the germline ends. Germline V gene sequence: CDR1 SEHNR, CDR2 FQNEAQ (reference sequence). The length of the CDR3 is 16 residues. The CDR3 sequence is CASSLRDFSGANVLTF. Here the CDR3 DNA reads TGTGCCAGCAGCCTAAGGGACTTTTCTGGGGCCAACGTCCTGACTTTC.

This chain links TRBV6-5 with TRBJ1-1, with D maybe TRBD1 (5 bases). The length of the CDR3 is 14 residues. Germline-derived CDR1 and CDR2 are MNHEY and SVGAGI. V was clipped by 2 bases and J by 1 base, with 8 bases between them. This chain's CDR3 is CASSYDTGNTEAFF. In DNA, the CDR3 is TGTGCCAGCAGTTACGACACAGGGAACACTGAAGCTTTCTTT.

The V and J genes are TRBV12-3 or TRBV12-4 and TRBJ2-1, with 9 bases aligning to TRBD2. With 6 bases clipped from V and 0 bases from J, the junction kept 9 bases outside the gene matches. This CDR3 region has 17 residues. The CDR3 nucleotides are TGTGCCAGCAGCCCCTTCGGGCGGGGGGGCTCCTACAATGAGCAGTTCTTC. It yields the protein CASSPFGRGGSYNEQFF.

V and J are TRBV4-1 and TRBJ1-5; D is unclear. V lost 6 bases to trimming and J lost 4 bases, with 13 bases between them. Germline CDR1 MGHRA, CDR2 YSYEKL. This CDR3 region has 14 residues. The CDR3 spells CASRHVPGNQPQHF. DNA of the CDR3: TGCGCCAGCAGGCACGTACCGGGGAATCAGCCCCAGCATTTT.